The present TCR beta chain was sequenced within a study of technical replicates of blood from a handful of donors. Profiled with immunoSEQ multiplex PCR; TCRdb holds only in-frame clones, not every one. Of almost 90,000 clones in the sample, 94% are singletons; the top ten hold 0.2% to 0.25%. This clone was seen a single time. Per germline, CDR1 LNHNV and CDR2 YYDKDF (reference sequence). This CDR3 contains 16 residues. V was shortened by 0 bases and J by 4 bases, with 14 bases between the two germline ends. The sample taken for sequencing was T cells isolated from PBMCs. The chain recombines TRBV15 with TRBJ2-3; a weak D match, TRBD2 (5 bases). The receptor's source is a human donor in good health. CDR3 nucleotide sequence: TGTGCCACCAGCAGAGATCTGGACTTCGATCCAGATACGCAGTATTTT. It encodes CATSRDLDFDPDTQYF.